This TCR beta chain was observed in a study of CD8 T cells in ankylosing spondylitis (TCRdb year 2017). Some background on the complete study: The study set out to find disease-linked TCR variants by profiling T cell receptor beta repertoires in ankylosing spondylitis patients and healthy donors. The full study cohort was made up of approximately 27 ankylosing spondylitis patients and fewer than 120 healthy donors. Peripheral blood was sampled, and synovial fluid was also collected from ankylosing spondylitis patients.

The run used an Illumina HiSeq 2500. TCR beta libraries were prepared by quantitative 5'-RACE with molecular barcodes. Turning to the authors' computational methods: A new computational method, built on a probabilistic model of VDJ rearrangement, was used to identify disease-linked TCR variants. The public reads were reprocessed in TCRdb via fastp at Q25 and MiXCR, keeping in-frame beta chains. Each CDR3 protein gets just one entry, which takes the most common genes and DNA from the rows behind it. It is TCRdb's table, rather than the study itself, that gives the V and J calls and clone size. The sample table contains 670,000 or so distinct CDR3 sequences; only one count was recorded for over 15% of them. The leading ten clones occupy around 20% of the sample. The V end loses 3 bases and the J end loses 3 bases, and a stretch of 14 bases separates them. CDR1 and CDR2, per the germline V gene, are LGHNA and YSLEER. The CDR3 contains 15 residues, cysteine and phenylalanine counted. Only CDR3 DNA remains: 45 bases, in frame from the first base.

Turning to this clonotype: Its specific antigen is unknown. No base-level quality is on record; no much larger clone is a single base apart.

What the work shows at the level of the full study, not this receptor alone: The disease-linked clones were reported as significantly enriched in matched synovial fluid samples from ankylosing spondylitis patients. A CD8+ phenotype was shown by the disease-linked clones, which were found at relatively low frequencies in peripheral blood. A TCR beta motif made up of roughly eight highly homologous amino acid variants appeared to be characteristic of blood from ankylosing spondylitis patients. Some of the motif variants had been reported before in the synovial fluid and blood of reactive arthritis patients, a finding that suggests common disease-initiation mechanisms.

The sequenced material came from blood, either unsorted or a sorted T cell fraction (not recorded which). Recombination linked TRBV4-3 to TRBJ2-5; TRBD2 is a weak D gene call, 6 bases matching. This TCR was recovered from a male donor with ankylosing spondylitis. DNA sequence: TGCGCCAGCAGCCAGGAACCCCGGGGGAAAGAGACCCAGTACTTC. Its protein reads: CASSQEPRGKETQYF.